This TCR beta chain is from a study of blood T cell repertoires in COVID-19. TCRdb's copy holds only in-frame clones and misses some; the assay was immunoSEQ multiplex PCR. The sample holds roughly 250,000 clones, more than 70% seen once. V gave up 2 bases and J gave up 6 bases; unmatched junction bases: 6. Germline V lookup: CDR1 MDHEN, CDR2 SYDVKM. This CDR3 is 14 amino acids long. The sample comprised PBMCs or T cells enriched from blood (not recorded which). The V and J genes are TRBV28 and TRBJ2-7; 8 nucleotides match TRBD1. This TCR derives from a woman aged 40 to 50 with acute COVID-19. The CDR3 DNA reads TGTGCCAGCAGTTTAGCCCAGGGGGCATTCGAGCAGTACTTC. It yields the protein CASSLAQGAFEQYF.